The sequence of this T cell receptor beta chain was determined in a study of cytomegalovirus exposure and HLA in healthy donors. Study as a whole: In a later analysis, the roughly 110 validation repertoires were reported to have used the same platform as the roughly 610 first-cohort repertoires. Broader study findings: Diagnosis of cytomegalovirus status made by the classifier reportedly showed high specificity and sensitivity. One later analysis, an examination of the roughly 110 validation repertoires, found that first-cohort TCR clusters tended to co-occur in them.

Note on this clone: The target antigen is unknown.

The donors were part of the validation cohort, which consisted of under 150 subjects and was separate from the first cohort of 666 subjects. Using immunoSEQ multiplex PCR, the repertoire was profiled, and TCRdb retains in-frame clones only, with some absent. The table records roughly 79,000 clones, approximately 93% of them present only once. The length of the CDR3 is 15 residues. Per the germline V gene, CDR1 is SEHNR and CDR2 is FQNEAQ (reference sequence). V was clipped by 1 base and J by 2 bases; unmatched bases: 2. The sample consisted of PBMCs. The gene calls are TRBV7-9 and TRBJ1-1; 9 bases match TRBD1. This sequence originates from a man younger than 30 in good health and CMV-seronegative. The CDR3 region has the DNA TGTGCCAGCAGCTTAGTGACAGGGGGAAACACTGAAGCTTTCTTT. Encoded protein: CASSLVTGGNTEAFF.